The 25 T cell receptor beta chains below all came from one sample that was sequenced in a study of T cell changes during pregnancy in multiple sclerosis. Sequencing used immunoSEQ multiplex PCR; TCRdb keeps in-frame clones, though not all of them. The table lists around 43,000 clones, nearly 90% of them singletons. The sample in question was CD4+ T cells from peripheral blood mononuclear cells, obtained in the first trimester of pregnancy. Receptors were obtained from a female donor with multiple sclerosis, enrolled in a pregnancy study.

The CDR3 sequence: CASSLEQGGYEQYF. Written as DNA, the CDR3 is TGTGCCAGCTCCCTCGAACAGGGGGGGTACGAGCAGTACTTC. V gene TRBV18 combines with J gene TRBJ2-7; possibly TRBD1 for D (8 bases). Germline-derived CDR1 and CDR2 are KGHSH and LQKENI. This CDR3 has 14 amino acids. V lost 6 bases and J lost 4, with 16 bases in between.

This chain joins TRBV2 and TRBJ2-7, with 9 bases fitting TRBD2. V shed 9 bases and J 3 bases; nucleotides not matched to a gene: 6. CDR3 length: 13 residues. Germline V gene sequence: CDR1 SNHLY, CDR2 FYNNEI. The CDR3 sequence: CASSGRERYEQYF. For the CDR3, the DNA is TGTGCCAGTAGCGGGAGAGAGCGCTACGAGCAGTACTTC.

In DNA, the CDR3 is TGTGCCAGCAGTCCCGGATTGGGGGGGTATGGCTACACCTTC. Its protein product is CASSPGLGGYGYTF. The chain joins TRBV27 to TRBJ1-2; D perhaps matches TRBD1 (5 bases). CDR3 size: 14 residues. CDR1 MNHEY and CDR2 SMNVEV come from the germline V gene (reference sequence). V dropped 5 bases and J dropped 5 bases, with 15 bases sitting between them.

Here the CDR3 DNA reads TGTGCCAGTAGTCGAGCGGGAGAAGGAGTGGATACGCAGTATTTT. Protein: CASSRAGEGVDTQYF. The chain employs TRBV19 and TRBJ2-3; 8 nucleotides line up with TRBD2. Per germline, CDR1 LNHDA and CDR2 SQIVND (reference sequence). The V segment lost 5 bases and the J segment 6 bases; nucleotides outside the gene matches: 10. The CDR3 contains 15 residues.

The genes are TRBV7-6 and TRBJ2-1; the D gene is possibly TRBD1 (5 bases). The germline CDR1 and CDR2 sequences are SGHVS and FNYEAQ. CDR3 size: 17 residues. Trimming removed 5 bases from V and 4 bases from J, with 21 bases in between. The CDR3 loop is CASSPHIGEQEYNEQFF. For the CDR3, the DNA is TGTGCCAGCAGCCCGCACATTGGGGAACAGGAATACAATGAGCAGTTCTTC. Full variable domain (missing parts from reference TRBV7-6 and TRBJ2-1): GAGVSQSPRYKVTKRGQDVALRCDPISGHVSLYWYRQALGQGPEFLTYFNYEAQQDKSGLPNDRFSAERPEGSISTLTIQRTEQRDSAMYRCASSPHIGEQEYNEQFFGPGTRLTVL.

J is TRBJ2-5 and V is TRBV6-5, with D tentatively TRBD1 (7 bases). V shed 0 bases and J shed 5 bases, with 10 bases lying between them. This CDR3 comprises 14 residues. CDR1 is MNHEY, CDR2 SVGAGI, per germline. The CDR3 loop is CASSYSSGGETQYF. As DNA, the CDR3 is TGTGCCAGCAGTTACTCATCAGGGGGGGAGACCCAGTACTTC.

The chain couples TRBV4-2 to TRBJ1-5, with D maybe TRBD1 (6 bases). In germline, CDR1 is LGHNA, CDR2 YNFKEQ. The V end lost 1 base, the J end lost 2 bases, and 18 bases lay between the germline ends. This CDR3 spans 18 amino acids. The CDR3 spells CASSQVGEGGSGNQPQHF. The CDR3 nucleotides are TGTGCCAGCAGCCAAGTGGGGGAGGGGGGATCGGGCAATCAGCCCCAGCATTTT.

The V and J genes are TRBV7-6 and TRBJ1-2, with 9 bases lining up with TRBD1. Germline-derived CDR1 and CDR2 are SGHVS and FNYEAQ. The V segment lost 5 bases and the J segment 4 bases; nucleotides outside the gene matches: 14. The CDR3 runs to 17 residues. CDR3 in amino acids: CASSPLQGATSFYGYTF. The CDR3 DNA is TGTGCCAGCAGCCCGCTACAGGGGGCTACATCCTTCTATGGCTACACCTTC.

The genes are TRBV9 and TRBJ2-2; D possibly corresponds to TRBD1 (5 bases). V was shortened by 0 bases and J by 0 bases, with 6 bases between the two germline ends. The CDR3 runs to 15 residues. CDR1 and CDR2 (germline): SGDLS, YYNGEE. CDR3 coding DNA: TGTGCCAGCAGCGTAGAAGGGGCGAACACCGGGGAGCTGTTTTTT. Its protein product is CASSVEGANTGELFF.

The chain recombines TRBV5-1 with TRBJ2-3; 13 bases align to TRBD2. Germline CDR1 reads SGHRS; CDR2 reads YFSETQ. V was pared by 1 base and J by 4 bases, with 12 bases of the junction left unmatched. The CDR3 is 19 amino acids. CDR3 sequence reads: CASSLSGTSGIGSPDTQYF. CDR3 DNA: TGCGCCAGCAGCTTGTCAGGGACTAGCGGGATCGGATCCCCAGATACGCAGTATTTT.

The chain combines TRBV10-3 with TRBJ2-1; D is ambiguous. The CDR3 totals 14 residues. Looked up from germline, CDR1 is ENHRY and CDR2 is SYGVKD. Trimming removed 5 bases at V and 0 bases at J, with 8 bases between. CDR3 DNA sequence: TGTGCCATCAGTCCGGTCACCTCCTACAATGAGCAGTTCTTC. Its protein is CAISPVTSYNEQFF.

This chain joins TRBV11-2 and TRBJ2-7; TRBD2 matches at 14 bases. CDR3 length: 14 residues. Germline-derived CDR1 and CDR2 are SGHAT and FQNNGV. Trimming cost V 5 bases and J 3 bases; bases outside gene matches: 0. The CDR3 is CASSGTSGSYEQYF. In DNA, the CDR3 is TGTGCCAGCAGCGGGACTAGCGGGAGCTACGAGCAGTACTTC.

The chain couples TRBV7-2 to TRBJ1-5; the D is unclear. Germline V gene lookup returns CDR1 SGHTA and CDR2 FQGNSA. The CDR3 spans 15 residues. Trimming took off 0 bases at V and 5 bases at J, with 11 bases between the two ends. For the CDR3, the DNA is TGTGCCAGCAGCTTAGCGCCGGGCGGGGATCAGCCCCAGCATTTT. Residues: CASSLAPGGDQPQHF.

The chain uses TRBV4-2 and TRBJ1-5; D is perhaps TRBD1 (5 bases). Per the germline V gene, CDR1 is LGHNA and CDR2 is YNFKEQ. CDR3 length: 15 amino acids. V was trimmed by 2 bases and J by 7 bases, leaving 15 bases between them. The CDR3 DNA reads TGTGCCAGCAGCCAACGCCGGGGGGGAGGACAGCCCCAGCATTTT. As protein: CASSQRRGGGQPQHF.

The chain joins TRBV10-3 to TRBJ2-7; D unresolved. Trimming left V 7 bases short and J 4 bases short, with 14 bases between. CDR3 length equals 13 residues. Germline lookup yields CDR1 ENHRY and CDR2 SYGVKD. CDR3 sequence (DNA): TGTGCCATCAAAACACCTGAGGATTACGAGCAGTACTTC. This gives the protein CAIKTPEDYEQYF.

This sequence joins TRBV2 and TRBJ1-1, with unresolved D. The V gene's germline CDR1 is SNHLY and CDR2 FYNNEI. Trimming cost V 7 bases and J 0 bases, with 9 bases left between them. The CDR3 is 13 amino acids. In nucleotides, the CDR3 is TGTGCCAGCATGGCAGAAGTGAACACTGAAGCTTTCTTT. Its translation: CASMAEVNTEAFF.

The V and J genes are TRBV7-9 and TRBJ2-7, with D unclear. This CDR3 has 11 amino acids. Trimming pared 4 bases from V and 3 bases from J, leaving 4 bases between. CDR1 is SEHNR, CDR2 FQNEAQ, per germline (reference sequence). This chain's CDR3 is CASSSYYEQYF. CDR3 DNA sequence: TGTGCCAGCAGCTCCTACTACGAGCAGTACTTC.

This sequence joins TRBV6-5 and TRBJ1-1, with unresolved D. V was clipped by 6 bases and J by 3 bases, with 5 bases between them. The CDR3 is 11 amino acids. Germline V gene data show CDR1 as MNHEY and CDR2 as SVGAGI. CDR3 coding DNA: TGTGCCAGCAGGCGGGACACTGAAGCTTTCTTT. It encodes CASRRDTEAFF.

CDR3 coding DNA: TGTGCCAGCAGTTTCTTCGCCCTGACAGGGAGGAATCAGCCCCAGCATTTT. Its translation: CASSFFALTGRNQPQHF. V is TRBV28 and J is TRBJ1-5; 7 bases map to TRBD1. Germline CDR1 is MDHEN and CDR2 is SYDVKM. This CDR3 is built from 17 residues. Trimming removed 3 bases from V and 4 bases from J; junction bases left unmatched: 12.

This chain connects TRBV7-2 to TRBJ2-7; TRBD2 agrees at 9 bases. CDR1 and CDR2 from the germline V gene are SGHTA and FQGNSA. V dropped 5 bases and J dropped 7; count of bases not matched to a gene: 12. The CDR3 contains 15 residues. The CDR3 here is CASSTEVAGGEEQYF. CDR3 DNA: TGTGCCAGCAGCACGGAGGTGGCGGGAGGGGAAGAGCAGTACTTC.

The J gene is TRBJ2-7, the V gene TRBV6-1; 13 nucleotides line up with TRBD2. From germline, CDR1 is MNHNS and CDR2 SASEGT. Germline trimming cut 5 bases from V and 7 bases from J; bases unmatched to any gene: 8. CDR3 length equals 15 residues. CDR3 loop: CASSPDGLAGVEQYF. CDR3 sequence (DNA): TGTGCCAGCAGTCCTGATGGACTAGCGGGAGTTGAGCAGTACTTC.

The chain is built from TRBV18 and TRBJ2-7, with 10 bases that match TRBD1. The CDR3 totals 14 residues. Per germline, CDR1 KGHSH and CDR2 LQKENI. Germline trimming cut 4 bases from V and 7 bases from J; bases unmatched to any gene: 7. The CDR3 sequence: CASSLSGTGVEQYF. The CDR3 DNA sequence: TGTGCCAGCTCACTATCCGGGACAGGGGTGGAGCAGTACTTC.

Regarding this clone: The junction does not match germline at one end; this may be a read error. The chain has TRBV2 and TRBJ1-5; D remains ambiguous. This CDR3 region has 14 residues. The germline V gene has CDR1 SNHLY and CDR2 FYNNEI. The CDR3: CASREAYSNQPQHF. The CDR3 region has the DNA TGTGCCAGCAGGGAAGCTTATAGCAATCAGCCCCAGCATTTT.

The rearrangement links TRBV11-2 to TRBJ2-1; the match to TRBD2 covers 10 bases. The CDR3 loop spans 16 amino acids. CDR1 is SGHAT and CDR2 is FQNNGV in the germline V gene. After removal of 4 bases from V and 8 bases from J, the junction contained 11 bases not matched to a gene. The CDR3: CASSSPSSGRRYEQFF. CDR3 nucleotide sequence: TGTGCCAGCAGCTCACCCTCTAGCGGGAGACGCTATGAGCAGTTCTTC.

The rearrangement links TRBV18 to TRBJ2-3; perhaps TRBD2 as D (5 bases). The germline V gene encodes CDR1 KGHSH and CDR2 LQKENI. The CDR3 sequence is 14 residues long. V was pared by 4 bases and J by 0 bases, with 8 bases between. As DNA, the CDR3 is TGTGCCAGCTCACGAAGCGGTAGCACAGATACGCAGTATTTT. Protein: CASSRSGSTDTQYF.